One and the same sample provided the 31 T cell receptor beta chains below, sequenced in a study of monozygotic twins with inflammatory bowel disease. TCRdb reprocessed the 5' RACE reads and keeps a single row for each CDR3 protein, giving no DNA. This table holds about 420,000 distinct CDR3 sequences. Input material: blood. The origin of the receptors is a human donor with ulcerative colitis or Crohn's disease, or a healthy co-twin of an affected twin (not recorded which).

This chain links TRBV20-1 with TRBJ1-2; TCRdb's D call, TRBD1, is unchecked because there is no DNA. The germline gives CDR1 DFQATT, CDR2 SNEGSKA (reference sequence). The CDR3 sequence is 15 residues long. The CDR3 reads CSARDTGRGGYGYTF.

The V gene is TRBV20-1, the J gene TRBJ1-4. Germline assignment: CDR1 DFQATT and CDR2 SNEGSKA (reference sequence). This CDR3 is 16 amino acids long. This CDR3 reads CSARDRVNGFDEKLFF.

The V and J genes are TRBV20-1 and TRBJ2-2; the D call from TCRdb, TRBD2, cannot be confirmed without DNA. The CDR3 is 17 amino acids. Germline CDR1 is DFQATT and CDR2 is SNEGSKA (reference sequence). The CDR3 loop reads CSARDLSGSLGAGELFF.

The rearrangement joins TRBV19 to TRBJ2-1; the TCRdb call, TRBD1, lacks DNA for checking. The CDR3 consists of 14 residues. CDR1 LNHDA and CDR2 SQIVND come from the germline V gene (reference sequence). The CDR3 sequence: CASTTGRTYNEQFF.

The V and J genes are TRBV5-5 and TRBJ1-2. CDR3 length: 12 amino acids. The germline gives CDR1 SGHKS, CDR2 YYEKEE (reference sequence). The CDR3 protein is CASSANNYGYTF.

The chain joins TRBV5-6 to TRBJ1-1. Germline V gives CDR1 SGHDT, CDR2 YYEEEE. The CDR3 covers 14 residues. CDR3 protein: CASSPGPAWTEAFF.

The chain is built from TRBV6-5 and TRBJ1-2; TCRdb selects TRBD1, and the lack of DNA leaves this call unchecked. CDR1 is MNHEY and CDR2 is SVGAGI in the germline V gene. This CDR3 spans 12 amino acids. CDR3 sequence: CASTQGSEGYTF.

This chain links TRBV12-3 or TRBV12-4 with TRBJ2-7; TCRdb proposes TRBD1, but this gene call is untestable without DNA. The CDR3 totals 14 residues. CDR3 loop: CASSTQGPENEQYF.

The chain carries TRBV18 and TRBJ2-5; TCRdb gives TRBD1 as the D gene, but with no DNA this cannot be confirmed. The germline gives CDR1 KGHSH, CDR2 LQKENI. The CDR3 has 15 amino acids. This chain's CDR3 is CASSPRTDQWETQYF.

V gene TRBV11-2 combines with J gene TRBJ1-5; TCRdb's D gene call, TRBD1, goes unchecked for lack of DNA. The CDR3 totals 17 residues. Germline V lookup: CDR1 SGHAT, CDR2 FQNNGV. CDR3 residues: CASSSLDRNHSDQPQHF.

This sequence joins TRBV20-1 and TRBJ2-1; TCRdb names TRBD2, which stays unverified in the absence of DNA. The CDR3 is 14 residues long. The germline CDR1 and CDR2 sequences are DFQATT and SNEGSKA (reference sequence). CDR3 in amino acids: CSARRGSGRDEQFF.

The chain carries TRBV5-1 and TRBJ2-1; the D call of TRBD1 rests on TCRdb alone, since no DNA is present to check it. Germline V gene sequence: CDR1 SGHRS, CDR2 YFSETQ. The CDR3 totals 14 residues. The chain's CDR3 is CASSFRVQANEQFF.

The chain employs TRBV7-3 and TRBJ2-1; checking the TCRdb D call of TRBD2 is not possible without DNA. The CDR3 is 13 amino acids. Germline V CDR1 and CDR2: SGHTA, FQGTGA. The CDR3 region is CASSSSIAGAQFF. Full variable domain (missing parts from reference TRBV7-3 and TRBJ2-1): GAGVSQTPSNKVTEKGKYVELRCDPISGHTALYWYRQSLGQGPEFLIYFQGTGAADDSGLPNDRFFAVRPEGSVSTLKIQRTERGDSAVYLCASSSSIAGAQFFGPGTRLTVL.

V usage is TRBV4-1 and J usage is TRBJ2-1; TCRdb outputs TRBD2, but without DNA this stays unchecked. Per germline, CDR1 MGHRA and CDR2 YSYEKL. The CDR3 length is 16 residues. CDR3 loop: CASSITPGRGRNEQFF.

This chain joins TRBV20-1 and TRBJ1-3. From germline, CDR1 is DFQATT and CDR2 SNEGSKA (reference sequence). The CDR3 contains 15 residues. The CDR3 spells CSAQYVWGFQNTIYF.

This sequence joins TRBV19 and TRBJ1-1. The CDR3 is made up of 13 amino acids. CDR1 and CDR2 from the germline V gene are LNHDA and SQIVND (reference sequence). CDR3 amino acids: CASSIAVNTEAFF.

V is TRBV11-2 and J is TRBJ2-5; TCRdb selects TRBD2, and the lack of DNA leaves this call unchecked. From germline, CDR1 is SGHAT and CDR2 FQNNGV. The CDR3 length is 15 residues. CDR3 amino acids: CASSFQRGSQETQYF.

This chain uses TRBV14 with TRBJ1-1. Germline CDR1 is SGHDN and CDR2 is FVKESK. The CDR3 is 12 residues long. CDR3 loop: CASTRQNTEAFF. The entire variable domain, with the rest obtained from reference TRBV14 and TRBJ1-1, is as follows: EAGVTQFPSHSVIEKGQTVTLRCDPISGHDNLYWYRRVMGKEIKFLLHFVKESKQDESGMPNNRFLAERTGGTYSTLKVQPAELEDSGVYFCASTRQNTEAFFGQGTRLTVV.

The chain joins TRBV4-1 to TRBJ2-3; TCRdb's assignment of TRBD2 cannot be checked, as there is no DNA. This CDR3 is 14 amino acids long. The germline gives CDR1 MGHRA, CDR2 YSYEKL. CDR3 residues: CASSGMAGMDTQYF.

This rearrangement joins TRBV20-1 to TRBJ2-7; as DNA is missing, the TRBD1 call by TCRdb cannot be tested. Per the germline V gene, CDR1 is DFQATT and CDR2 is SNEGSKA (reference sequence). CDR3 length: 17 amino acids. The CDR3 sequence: CSAKGLGARGRAYEQYF.

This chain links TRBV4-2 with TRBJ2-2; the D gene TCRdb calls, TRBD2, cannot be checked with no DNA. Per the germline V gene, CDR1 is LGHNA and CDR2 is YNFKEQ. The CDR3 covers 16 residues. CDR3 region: CASSHPMRGETGELFF.

The CDR3 reads CAWTDLDEGNTKPAFF. The V call is TRBV30, the J call TRBJ1-1. Germline values: CDR1 GTSNPN, CDR2 SVGIG (reference sequence). The length of the CDR3 is 16 residues.

CDR3 sequence reads: CASSLASTGPVNEKLFF. The chain has TRBV7-6 and TRBJ1-4; TCRdb calls TRBD1, which cannot be checked without DNA. This CDR3 region has 17 residues. The germline V gene has CDR1 SGHVS and CDR2 FNYEAQ. Full variable domain (missing parts from reference TRBV7-6 and TRBJ1-4): GAGVSQSPRYKVTKRGQDVALRCDPISGHVSLYWYRQALGQGPEFLTYFNYEAQQDKSGLPNDRFSAERPEGSISTLTIQRTEQRDSAMYRCASSLASTGPVNEKLFFGSGTQLSVL.

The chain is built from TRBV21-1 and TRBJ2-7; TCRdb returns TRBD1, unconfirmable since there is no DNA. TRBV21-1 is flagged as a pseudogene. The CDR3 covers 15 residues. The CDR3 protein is CACRVRGRGHNEQYF.

The CDR3 spells CASSHGGSKNIQYF. The rearrangement uses TRBV3-1 and TRBJ2-4; TCRdb's D call, TRBD1, is unchecked because there is no DNA. This CDR3 contains 14 residues. Germline CDR1 LGHDT, CDR2 YNNKEL (reference sequence). The complete variable domain, with remaining parts taken from reference TRBV3-1 and TRBJ2-4, reads DTAVSQTPKYLVTQMGNDKSIKCEQNLGHDTMYWYKQDSKKFLKIMFSYNNKELIINETVPNRFSPKSPDKAHLNLHINSLELGDSAVYFCASSHGGSKNIQYFGAGTRLSVL.

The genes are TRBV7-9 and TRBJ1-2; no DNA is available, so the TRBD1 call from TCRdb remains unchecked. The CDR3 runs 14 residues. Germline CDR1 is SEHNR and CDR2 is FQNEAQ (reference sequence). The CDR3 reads CASSLVTGNYGYTF.

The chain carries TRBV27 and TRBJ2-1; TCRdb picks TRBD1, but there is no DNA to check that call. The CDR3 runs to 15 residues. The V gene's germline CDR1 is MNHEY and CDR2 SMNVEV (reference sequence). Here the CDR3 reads CASLSGKAYSGEQFF.

CDR3 residues: CASSLTARDRVAYNEQFF. This rearrangement joins TRBV7-3 to TRBJ2-1; TCRdb proposes TRBD1, but this gene call is untestable without DNA. Germline assignment: CDR1 SGHTA and CDR2 FQGTGA. The CDR3 has 18 amino acids.

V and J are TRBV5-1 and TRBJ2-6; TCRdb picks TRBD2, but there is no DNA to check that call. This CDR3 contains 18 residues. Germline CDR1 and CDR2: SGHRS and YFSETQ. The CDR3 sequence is CASSQEAGLVTGANVLTF.

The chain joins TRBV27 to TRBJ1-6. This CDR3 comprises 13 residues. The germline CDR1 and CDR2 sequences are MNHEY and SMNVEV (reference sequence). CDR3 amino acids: CASSFGVRDPLHF.

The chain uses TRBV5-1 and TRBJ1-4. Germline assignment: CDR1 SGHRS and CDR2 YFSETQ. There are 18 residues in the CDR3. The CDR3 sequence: CASSLSLGPRTTNEKLFF.